This passage covers 14 T cell receptor beta chains from one sample sequenced in a study of blood T cell repertoires in COVID-19. Assay: immunoSEQ multiplex PCR; the TCRdb copy retains only in-frame clones and omits some. The sample has around 180,000 clones; 75% to 90% are singletons. Source material: PBMCs or T cells enriched from blood (not recorded which). The receptors were sampled from a woman aged 40-49 years with acute COVID-19.

This chain joins TRBV5-1 and TRBJ1-2; no clear D gene. The germline V and J ends were trimmed by 3 bases and 4 bases, with 10 bases remaining between them. The CDR3 contains 13 residues. Germline CDR1 is SGHRS and CDR2 is YFSETQ. The CDR3 nucleotides read TGCGCCAGCAGCTCCCTTACCGGCTATGGCTACACCTTC. It translates to CASSSLTGYGYTF.

The chain employs TRBV10-3 and TRBJ2-1; TRBD2 aligns across 9 bases. The germline CDR1 and CDR2 sequences are ENHRY and SYGVKD. The trim removed 0 bases at V and 7 bases at J, leaving 10 bases unmatched. The length of the CDR3 is 17 residues. The DNA for the CDR3 is TGTGCCATCAGTGAGTCGGTGGGTAGCGGGAGTAGGAATGAGCAGTTCTTC. As protein: CAISESVGSGSRNEQFF.

The gene calls are TRBV6-2 or TRBV6-3 and TRBJ2-3; 8 positions agree with TRBD2. Germline V gene sequence: CDR1 MNHEY, CDR2 SVGEGT. V trimming: 6 bases; J trimming: 2 bases; junction bases outside the gene matches: 7. The CDR3 covers 15 residues. The DNA of the CDR3 is TGTGCCAGCAGATACCTCGGGAGGGACACAGATACGCAGTATTTT. Amino acid sequence: CASRYLGRDTDTQYF.

This chain links TRBV10-3 with TRBJ2-3; 12 bases map to TRBD2. This CDR3 has 17 residues. Trimming at V came to 3 bases and at J to 2 bases, leaving 6 bases not matched to a gene. Germline loops: CDR1 ENHRY, CDR2 SYGVKD. This chain's CDR3 is CAISDETSGSPTDTQYF. The CDR3 DNA is TGTGCCATCAGTGATGAGACTAGCGGGAGTCCCACAGATACGCAGTATTTT.

The chain has TRBV5-5 and TRBJ2-3; TRBD2 matches at 12 bases. The CDR3 length is 15 residues. Per the germline V gene, CDR1 is SGHKS and CDR2 is YYEKEE (reference sequence). The V gene end was trimmed by 3 bases and the J gene end by 3 bases; junction bases not matched to a gene: 2. The CDR3 region has the DNA TGTGCCAGCAGCTCTCTAGCGGGGGGGACAGATACGCAGTATTTT. It specifies CASSSLAGGTDTQYF.

V gene TRBV15 combines with J gene TRBJ1-5; 7 nucleotides agree with TRBD1. Germline-derived CDR1 and CDR2 are LNHNV and YYDKDF (reference sequence). The V and J ends lost 0 bases and 5 bases, in that order; junction bases with no gene match: 7. The CDR3 has 16 residues. The CDR3 DNA reads as TGTGCCACCAGCAGAGATGCGGCAGGGGGAGATCAGCCCCAGCATTTT. Translated: CATSRDAAGGDQPQHF.

This clone was recorded only once. The rearrangement uses TRBV2 and TRBJ2-3; 9 nucleotides match TRBD2. Germline values: CDR1 SNHLY, CDR2 FYNNEI. The CDR3 spans 17 residues. The V segment lost 4 bases and the J segment 3 bases; nucleotides outside the gene matches: 11. The CDR3 sequence: CASSVTTSGGGTDTQYF. The CDR3 coding sequence is TGTGCCAGCAGTGTTACGACTAGCGGAGGGGGGACAGATACGCAGTATTTT.

The rearrangement uses TRBV29-1 and TRBJ2-2; 14 positions agree with TRBD2. Germline-derived CDR1 and CDR2 are SQVTM and ANQGSEA. J gave up 2 bases and V 5 bases, and 7 bases lay outside the gene matches. This CDR3 spans 17 amino acids. CDR3 loop: CSVRRLAGGNNTGELFF. The CDR3 DNA follows: TGCAGCGTTCGACGACTAGCGGGAGGGAACAACACCGGGGAGCTGTTTTTT.

The rearrangement joins TRBV29-1 to TRBJ1-3, with D possibly being TRBD1 (5 bases). V lost 0 bases to trimming and J lost 4 bases, with 13 bases between them. CDR1 and CDR2 from the germline V gene are SQVTM and ANQGSEA. This CDR3 has 15 residues. Here the CDR3 reads CSVEETALSGNTIYF. Written as DNA, the CDR3 is TGCAGCGTTGAAGAGACAGCTCTGAGCGGAAACACCATATATTTT.

The gene calls are TRBV6-6 and TRBJ2-3; 9 positions match TRBD2. In germline, CDR1 is MNHNY, CDR2 SVGAGI (reference sequence). The CDR3 is made up of 15 amino acids. The V segment lost 7 bases and the J segment 4 bases; nucleotides outside the gene matches: 9. In DNA form, the CDR3 reads TGTGCCAGCATGGATCGCGGGGGGGCACCAGATACGCAGTATTTT. This translates into CASMDRGGAPDTQYF.

This rearrangement joins TRBV27 to TRBJ1-1, with D unresolved. The CDR3 extends over 15 amino acids. Germline CDR1 MNHEY, CDR2 SMNVEV (reference sequence). Trimming removed 4 bases at V and 0 bases at J, with 12 bases between. The CDR3 DNA reads TGTGCCAGCAGTTCCGAGACACGGATGAACACTGAAGCTTTCTTT. As protein: CASSSETRMNTEAFF.

The chain links TRBV30 to TRBJ2-4, with 11 positions matching TRBD2. The CDR3 totals 20 residues. After removal of 1 base from V and 0 bases from J, the junction contained 14 bases not matched to a gene. Germline V gene lookup returns CDR1 GTSNPN and CDR2 SVGIG (reference sequence). CDR3 nucleotide sequence: TGTGCCTGGAGTGCTAGATTAGCGGGAGGGCCGAAACTAGCCAAAAACATTCAGTACTTC. The encoded protein is CAWSARLAGGPKLAKNIQYF.

The chain joins TRBV7-9 to TRBJ2-5; tentative D call: TRBD2 (5 bases). The CDR3 covers 15 residues. Germline V CDR1 and CDR2: SEHNR, FQNEAQ (reference sequence). The V gene lost 4 bases and the J gene lost 3 bases, with 15 bases spanning the gap. CDR3 bases: TGTGCCAGCAGCTCCCCAAACCTGCGGGAAGAGACCCAGTACTTC. Translation: CASSSPNLREETQYF.

This chain connects TRBV2 to TRBJ2-5, with D maybe TRBD1 (5 bases). Germline V lookup: CDR1 SNHLY, CDR2 FYNNEI. V lost 3 bases and J lost 2, with 10 bases in between. The CDR3 length is 14 residues. The CDR3 region has the DNA TGTGCCAGCAGTGACAGGGTAGGACAAGAGACCCAGTACTTC. Amino acid sequence: CASSDRVGQETQYF.